This is a list of T cell receptor beta chains from one sample in a study of blood T cell repertoires in COVID-19. Produced via immunoSEQ multiplex PCR; TCRdb's table is partial and in-frame only. This sample has some 100,000 clones, with approximately 86% found just once. The sequenced material came from peripheral blood. These receptors all stem from a woman aged 70-85 years with active or convalescent COVID-19. CDR3s leave out the opening cysteine and the closing phenylalanine or tryptophan. Fields, in order: V gene, J gene, CDR3 protein.

v_call: TRBV19; j_call: TRBJ1-2; cdr3_aa: ASSIDHREGVYGYT
v_call: TRBV27; j_call: TRBJ2-2; cdr3_aa: ASSPPWGQGDTGELF
v_call: TRBV5-1; j_call: TRBJ2-3; cdr3_aa: ASSLATTSGGLDTQY
v_call: TRBV18; j_call: TRBJ2-1; cdr3_aa: ASSLRQGVGEQF
v_call: TRBV9; j_call: TRBJ2-6; cdr3_aa: ASSVGATGANVLT
v_call: TRBV19; j_call: TRBJ2-1; cdr3_aa: ASSIVQGANNEQF
v_call: TRBV7-2; j_call: TRBJ1-2; cdr3_aa: ASSPGTAAQSFYGYT
v_call: TRBV28; j_call: TRBJ2-4; cdr3_aa: ASSSGTSSSKNIQY
v_call: TRBV5-1; j_call: TRBJ2-5; cdr3_aa: ASSFLQETQY
v_call: TRBV2; j_call: TRBJ2-5; cdr3_aa: ASSVFYSQETQY
v_call: TRBV7-2; j_call: TRBJ1-2; cdr3_aa: ASSSYDRVDGYT
v_call: TRBV29-1; j_call: TRBJ2-7; cdr3_aa: SVEDPDRREQY
v_call: TRBV6-4; j_call: TRBJ1-6; cdr3_aa: ASSDGQYSPLH
v_call: TRBV7-8; j_call: TRBJ2-7; cdr3_aa: ASSWGQGYEQY
v_call: TRBV9; j_call: TRBJ2-5; cdr3_aa: ASSVGDSQGGKETQY
v_call: TRBV2; j_call: TRBJ2-7; cdr3_aa: ASRGQQDTYEQY
v_call: TRBV9; j_call: TRBJ2-2; cdr3_aa: ASSVGRSNTGELF
v_call: TRBV2; j_call: TRBJ2-5; cdr3_aa: ASKGQGETQY
v_call: TRBV6-6; j_call: TRBJ1-3; cdr3_aa: ASSYSAGNTIY
v_call: TRBV21-1; j_call: TRBJ1-6; cdr3_aa: ASINDPGTGKVLH
v_call: TRBV6-5; j_call: TRBJ2-5; cdr3_aa: ASSPLSGETQY
v_call: TRBV2; j_call: TRBJ2-5; cdr3_aa: ASSGRGPQETQY
v_call: TRBV2; j_call: TRBJ1-2; cdr3_aa: ASSLSWGYT
v_call: TRBV28; j_call: TRBJ2-5; cdr3_aa: ASSSTGGGGQETQY
v_call: TRBV27; j_call: TRBJ1-1; cdr3_aa: ASSTGTLNTEAF
v_call: TRBV6-2/TRBV6-3; j_call: TRBJ2-7; cdr3_aa: ASSYTGVAYEQY
v_call: TRBV27; j_call: TRBJ2-1; cdr3_aa: ASRGLANNEQF
v_call: TRBV5-1; j_call: TRBJ2-7; cdr3_aa: ASSSVAGVNEQY
v_call: TRBV5-6; j_call: TRBJ1-5; cdr3_aa: ASSFGGINQPQH
v_call: TRBV6-5; j_call: TRBJ1-4; cdr3_aa: ASSPGSLGEEKLF
v_call: TRBV7-6; j_call: TRBJ2-1; cdr3_aa: ASSSAALADNEQF
v_call: TRBV19; j_call: TRBJ2-7; cdr3_aa: ASIPGQGSYEQY
v_call: TRBV4-3; j_call: TRBJ1-2; cdr3_aa: ASARTTGLTYGYT
v_call: TRBV9; j_call: TRBJ1-6; cdr3_aa: ASSPRQATGTLH
v_call: TRBV5-4; j_call: TRBJ2-5; cdr3_aa: ASSLHNQETQY
v_call: TRBV4-1; j_call: TRBJ2-7; cdr3_aa: ASSQTGFFTYEQY
v_call: TRBV28; j_call: TRBJ1-2; cdr3_aa: ASSLRTGAPDGYT
v_call: TRBV20-1; j_call: TRBJ2-5; cdr3_aa: SASDPRQGRGETQY
v_call: TRBV7-2; j_call: TRBJ1-6; cdr3_aa: ASSLSTSAFSPLH
v_call: TRBV5-1; j_call: TRBJ2-1; cdr3_aa: ASSLYNNEQF
v_call: TRBV12-3/TRBV12-4; j_call: TRBJ2-1; cdr3_aa: ASSPSGQQVQF
v_call: TRBV9; j_call: TRBJ2-7; cdr3_aa: ASTPRAQGETYEQY
v_call: TRBV21-1; j_call: TRBJ1-2; cdr3_aa: ASSTDFGTDGYT
v_call: TRBV5-1; j_call: TRBJ2-7; cdr3_aa: ASSLEAQDEQY
v_call: TRBV6-5; j_call: TRBJ1-2; cdr3_aa: ASRPGTGLYYGYT
v_call: TRBV7-2; j_call: TRBJ1-4; cdr3_aa: ASSLRGRNEKLF
v_call: TRBV29-1; j_call: TRBJ1-1; cdr3_aa: SVVGGVNAEAF
v_call: TRBV7-2; j_call: TRBJ1-4; cdr3_aa: ASSSQGWGEKLF
v_call: TRBV28; j_call: TRBJ1-1; cdr3_aa: ASQGYQNTEAF
v_call: TRBV10-1; j_call: TRBJ1-2; cdr3_aa: ASRTDHYGYT
v_call: TRBV12-3/TRBV12-4; j_call: TRBJ1-4; cdr3_aa: ASGQGAGEKLF
v_call: TRBV28; j_call: TRBJ1-1; cdr3_aa: ASLSGQSNTEAF
v_call: TRBV6-4; j_call: TRBJ2-7; cdr3_aa: ASKTGLVYEQY
v_call: TRBV5-6; j_call: TRBJ2-1; cdr3_aa: ASSEIGASGGSSYNEQF
v_call: TRBV14; j_call: TRBJ1-2; cdr3_aa: ASSEDPNYGYT
v_call: TRBV7-2; j_call: TRBJ2-2; cdr3_aa: ASSLRTGNTGELF
v_call: TRBV5-1; j_call: TRBJ2-1; cdr3_aa: ASSVSGTGGAWAYEQF
v_call: TRBV6-4; j_call: TRBJ1-1; cdr3_aa: ASSATGNTEAF
v_call: TRBV9; j_call: TRBJ1-5; cdr3_aa: ASSSGVNNQPQH